This TCR beta chain was captured by sequencing in a study of blood T cell repertoires in COVID-19 (dated by TCRdb to about 2020). Regarding the study in general: Samples from collaborators originated in the United States, Italy and Spain and spanned both the acute and convalescent phases of COVID-19. The repertoires were released in a freely available public database meant as a resource for research on the immune response to SARS-CoV-2. The prospective study material was composed of cDNA or gDNA derived from T cells, B-cell-depleted T cells, or PBMCs. The dataset comprised deeply sampled blood TCRbeta repertoires from subjects exposed to, actively infected with, or recovered from COVID-19. Where available, HLA class I and class II types were taken from metadata supplied by the sample provider and were not determined by assay-based typing. Sample metadata almost always included a de-identified subject ID, COVID-19 status, age in years and sex. Samples came from the ongoing ImmuneRACE study (first 160 participants) plus 1,254 subjects from 6 global collaborators.

Sequences SQVTM (CDR1) and ANQGSEA (CDR2) are obtained from the germline V gene. From cysteine to phenylalanine, the CDR3 is 13 amino acids long. Kept here is only the CDR3 DNA, which spans 39 bases and is read in frame from base 1. Relative to germline, V is 7 bases shorter and J is 2 bases shorter, with 14 bases between their ends. This clone was detected once. Its recognized antigen is unknown. Base quality data are lacking; no much larger clone is found one base away. Paper-wide results and their limitations: Clinical and demographic metadata were provided uncurated, with the amount varying by source and participant.

Each collaborating institution followed its own protocols to collect whole blood in K2EDTA tubes. For TCRbeta analysis, collaborators shipped samples in one of three forms: frozen whole blood, isolated PBMCs, or DNA extracted from either of those sample types. TCRbeta CDR3 regions were amplified from genomic DNA using the immunoSEQ Assay, a bias-controlled multiplex PCR. The authors' pipeline ran thus. The number of nucleated cells in each sample was estimated by amplification of reference gene primers within the assay. To quantify the absolute abundance of each unique TCRbeta CDR3 rearrangement, sequence reads were collapsed and filtered. For each sample, productive Simpson clonality was calculated by taking the square root of Simpson's diversity index across productive rearrangements. The clones in this table, taken by TCRdb from immuneACCESS, are in-frame only. Not every clone is retained; where verified, under half of the shortfall comes from an unresolved V gene, and the cause of the rest is unknown. V, J and clone size reflect that table, while D and trimming were determined from the DNA. In this sample the table shows 150,000 or so clones, around 82% of which occur a single time. The top ten clonotypes cover roughly 15% of the sample.

The chain is made from TRBV29-1 and TRBJ1-2; matching of 6 bases hints at TRBD1 as the D gene. The sample taken for sequencing was peripheral blood. The receptor's source is a human donor with acute or convalescent COVID-19. The donor label of this sample is uncertain. CDR3 loop: CSGVDSFNYGYTF. The nucleotide sequence reads as follows: TGCAGCGGCGTGGACAGCTTCAACTATGGCTACACCTTC.